The TCR beta chain described here comes from a study of T cells after yellow fever vaccination. For the study at large: Fractions of low cell number were prepared using SMART-Seq v4 Ultra Low Input.

Each CDR3 protein is one row after TCRdb ran MiXCR on the 5' RACE reads. The data contain roughly 94,000 distinct CDR3 sequences, about 8.2% of them singletons. The CDR3 consists of 15 residues. V shed 0 bases and J shed 5 bases, with 13 bases lying between them. Germline CDR1 reads SNHLY; CDR2 reads FYNNEI. Study results and caveats: Faster peaking, at day 5 versus 15, marked a secondary response that was weaker. Booster samples showed a return of most primary-vaccination clones (around 96% CD4, about 85% CD8). The appearance of a small share of clonotypes in both CD4 and CD8 compartments was observed.

The input for sequencing was CD8+ T cells not binding an NS4B(214-222) dextramer, sorted from PBMCs, taken roughly 14 days after the first yellow fever vaccination. This rearrangement joins TRBV2 to TRBJ1-1, with D perhaps matching TRBD1 (5 bases). This receptor was obtained from a man younger than 30 who received the YFV17D yellow fever vaccine. The CDR3 here is CASSEADGGSTEAFF. CDR3 sequence (DNA): TGTGCCAGCAGTGAAGCGGACGGGGGGTCGACTGAAGCTTTCTTT.